This is a list of T cell receptor beta chains from one sample in a study of blood T cells in healthy people across ages. TCRdb ran MiXCR on the 5' RACE reads and lists one entry per CDR3 protein. This table has 1.5 million to 2 million distinct CDR3 sequences, roughly 52% appearing once. Sequencing used blood. Source of these receptors: a woman aged 40 to 50 in good health. Both conserved end residues are part of each CDR3. A D gene is named only where the DNA matches it firmly. A clone size is listed for some rows: how often the clone was seen (once, few, many), or a class if it is expanded.

v_gene	d_gene	j_gene	abundance	CDR3nt	CDR3aa
TRBV6-6	.	TRBJ2-3	.	TGTGCCAGCAGCCAGAGCCTTGCCACAGATACGCAGTATTTT	CASSQSLATDTQYF
TRBV20-1	TRBD2	TRBJ2-7	.	TGCAGTGCTAGAGATATAGCGGGGGGGTTCTACGAGCAGTACTTC	CSARDIAGGFYEQYF
TRBV28	.	TRBJ2-7	few	TGTGCCAGCAGAATGGAATACGAGCAGTACTTC	CASRMEYEQYF
TRBV29-1	TRBD2	TRBJ2-1	once	TGCAGCGTTGAAGACTGGACTAGCGAGGTCTCCTACAATGAGCAGTTCTTC	CSVEDWTSEVSYNEQFF
TRBV6-2/TRBV6-3	TRBD1	TRBJ2-3	.	TGTGCCAGCAGTTGGGACAGGAAGGCCACAGATACGCAGTATTTT	CASSWDRKATDTQYF
TRBV4-3	TRBD1	TRBJ1-2	.	TGCGCCAGCAGCCAAAGGACAGGGGGCATCGATGGCTACACCTTC	CASSQRTGGIDGYTF
TRBV3-1	TRBD1	TRBJ2-7	.	TGTGCCAGCAGCCGCAGGACAGGGGAGAACGAGCAGTACTTC	CASSRRTGENEQYF
TRBV15	.	TRBJ2-3	few	TGTGCCACCAGCAGAGAAATAGCCACAGATACGCAGTATTTT	CATSREIATDTQYF
TRBV29-1	TRBD1	TRBJ2-6	.	TGCAGCGTTGAATATCCCGGACAGGGAAGGGTTCCCGGGGCCAACGTCCTGACTTTC	CSVEYPGQGRVPGANVLTF
TRBV27	.	TRBJ1-6	.	TGTGCCAGCAGTTCGAGCAGGGATAATTCACCCCTCCACTTT	CASSSSRDNSPLHF
TRBV6-1	TRBD1	TRBJ2-6	.	TGTGCCAGCAGTCGCGGACAGGGAGCTCTGGGTAGGAAGGCCAACGTCTTGACTTTC	CASSRGQGALGRKANVLTF
TRBV4-2	.	TRBJ1-2	.	TGTGCCAGCACCCAAGACCCGGGTACTTCCTATGGCTACACCTTC	CASTQDPGTSYGYTF
TRBV6-6	.	TRBJ1-4	.	TGTGCCAGCACCGAACCCTCACGGGGGGAAAAACTGTTTTTT	CASTEPSRGEKLFF
TRBV28	TRBD2	TRBJ2-1	.	TGTGCCAGCAGTCCCTCGACTGGACTAGCGGGGGGGTTGGGCAATGAGCAGTTCTTC	CASSPSTGLAGGLGNEQFF
TRBV12-3/TRBV12-4	.	TRBJ1-5	.	TGTGCCAGCAGGGGGGACCCAGAGGGCAATCAGCCCCAGCATTTT	CASRGDPEGNQPQHF
TRBV4-3	TRBD1	TRBJ1-2	.	TGCGCCAACAGCCAAGATTCGGGGACAGCGCTAGCTAACTATGGCTACACCTTC	CANSQDSGTALANYGYTF
TRBV7-9	.	TRBJ2-1	.	TGTGCCAGCAGCCCATGGACGGACAATGAGCAGTTCTTC	CASSPWTDNEQFF
TRBV2	.	TRBJ1-1	few	TGTGCCAGCAGTGAAGCAAGAATGAACACTGAAGCTTTCTTT	CASSEARMNTEAFF
TRBV5-1	.	TRBJ2-3	.	TGCGCCAGCAGCTTGTACGGGGGATACGGGGATACGCAGTATTTT	CASSLYGGYGDTQYF
TRBV20-1	.	TRBJ2-5	few	TGCAGTGCTAGAGTTGCCCGGCTTGGGGGGCAAGAGACCCAGTACTTC	CSARVARLGGQETQYF
TRBV24-1	.	TRBJ2-1	.	TGTGCCACCAGGACAGGTGGACGAAATGAGCAGTTCTTC	CATRTGGRNEQFF
TRBV20-1	TRBD1	TRBJ2-7	few	TGCAGTGCTGACAGGGACGACTACGAGCAGTACTTC	CSADRDDYEQYF
TRBV7-2	TRBD2	TRBJ2-1	.	TGTGCCAGCAGGGCCTTAGCGGGGGGGTCCGGTGAGCAGTTCTTC	CASRALAGGSGEQFF
TRBV27	TRBD2	TRBJ2-7	few	TGTGCCAGCAGTTTGCGGACTAGCGCTGTATCCTACGAGCAGTACTTC	CASSLRTSAVSYEQYF
TRBV28	.	TRBJ2-7	few	TGTGCCAGCAGTTTCACCGGGACCCAGGTCAGGGAGCAGTACTTC	CASSFTGTQVREQYF
TRBV12-3/TRBV12-4	.	TRBJ1-4	few	TGTGCCAGCAGTTTCGGGGGGTCGGCTAATGAAAAACTGTTTTTT	CASSFGGSANEKLFF
TRBV4-3	TRBD2	TRBJ2-1	once	TGCGCCAGCAGCCAAGATCCCACTAGCGGGGAGAATGAGCAGTTCTTC	CASSQDPTSGENEQFF
TRBV12-3/TRBV12-4	TRBD2	TRBJ2-3	.	TGTGCCAGCAGTCCGCCAGGGACTAGCGGGGGGAGCACAGATACGCAGTATTTT	CASSPPGTSGGSTDTQYF
TRBV20-1	.	TRBJ2-6	.	TGCAGTGCCGTAAAAGGGGTGGGCAACGTCCTGACTTTC	CSAVKGVGNVLTF
TRBV20-1	.	TRBJ2-5	.	TGCAGTGCTGAAGACGGCAGGCTTTCAGAGCAGTACTTC	CSAEDGRLSEQYF
TRBV6-2/TRBV6-3	.	TRBJ2-4	.	TGTGCCAGCAGTTCGACCACAGGGCGCAAAAACATTCAGTACTTC	CASSSTTGRKNIQYF
TRBV13	TRBD2	TRBJ2-5	few	TGTGCCAGCAGCTTCGACGGGGGGAAGACCCAGTACTTC	CASSFDGGKTQYF
TRBV29-1	.	TRBJ1-2	.	TGCAGCGTCGACCGGACGGCGGACTATGGCTACACCTTC	CSVDRTADYGYTF
TRBV6-2/TRBV6-3	.	TRBJ2-4	.	TGTGCCAGCAGTTCGGACCTACGTAAAAACATTCAGTACTTC	CASSSDLRKNIQYF
TRBV20-1	.	TRBJ2-1	.	TGCAGTGCTAGAGCCCCTACAGGAGACGAGCAGTTCTTC	CSARAPTGDEQFF
TRBV15	.	TRBJ1-6	.	TGTGCCACCAGCGGCGTACAATCACCCCTCCACTTT	CATSGVQSPLHF
TRBV7-9	.	TRBJ1-6	.	TGTGCCAGCAGGCGGGAGACTTCACCCCTCCACTTT	CASRRETSPLHF
TRBV7-2	TRBD1	TRBJ1-5	.	TGTGCCAGCAGCTTAGTGGCGCAGGGGGCTTGGAATCAGCCCCAGCATTTT	CASSLVAQGAWNQPQHF
TRBV12-5	TRBD1	TRBJ2-1	few	TGTGCTAGTGGCACGGGACAGGGGGACAATGAGCAGTTCTTC	CASGTGQGDNEQFF
TRBV28	.	TRBJ2-5	many	TGTGCCAGCAGTCAACGGGGGCCCCCTCGGCAGTACTTC	CASSQRGPPRQYF
TRBV9	.	TRBJ2-3	.	TGTGCCAGCAGCGTAGTCCAGGGCACAGGTACGCAGTATTTT	CASSVVQGTGTQYF
TRBV28	.	TRBJ2-1	many	TGTGCCAGCTGGGGAGACATATACAATGAGCAGTTCTTC	CASWGDIYNEQFF
TRBV11-2	TRBD1	TRBJ2-5	many	TGTGCCAGCAGCTCCCACCGACAGGGAGTGATGGAGACCCAGTACTTC	CASSSHRQGVMETQYF
TRBV20-1	.	TRBJ1-5	.	TGCAGTGCTGAAGTGGATAGCAATCAGCCCCAGCATTTT	CSAEVDSNQPQHF
TRBV2	.	TRBJ1-2	.	TGTGCCAGCAGTTCTTTGGTCGGGGCTTCTGGCTACACCTTC	CASSSLVGASGYTF